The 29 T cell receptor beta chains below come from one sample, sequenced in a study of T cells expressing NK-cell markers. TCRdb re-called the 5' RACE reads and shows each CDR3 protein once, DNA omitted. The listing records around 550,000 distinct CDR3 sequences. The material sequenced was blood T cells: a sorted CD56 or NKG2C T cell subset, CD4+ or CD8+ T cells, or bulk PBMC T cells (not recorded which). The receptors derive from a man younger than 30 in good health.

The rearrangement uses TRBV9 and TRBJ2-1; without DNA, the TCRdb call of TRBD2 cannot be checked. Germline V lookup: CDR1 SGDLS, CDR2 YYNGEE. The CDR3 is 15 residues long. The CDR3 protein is CASSASGTRYNEQFF.

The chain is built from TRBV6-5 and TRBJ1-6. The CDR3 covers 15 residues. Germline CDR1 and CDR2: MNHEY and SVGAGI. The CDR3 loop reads CASSYTGGVGSPLHF.

CDR3 loop: CASSPRLAGGRDTQYF. V is TRBV11-2 and J is TRBJ2-3; lacking DNA, the TRBD2 call made by TCRdb goes unchecked. The germline V gene has CDR1 SGHAT and CDR2 FQNNGV. This CDR3 has 16 amino acids.

The CDR3 is CSARLFGTGVGELFF. The chain carries TRBV20-1 and TRBJ2-2; TCRdb indicates TRBD1, and absent DNA this call remains unverified. The CDR3 loop spans 15 amino acids. Germline CDR1 DFQATT, CDR2 SNEGSKA (reference sequence).

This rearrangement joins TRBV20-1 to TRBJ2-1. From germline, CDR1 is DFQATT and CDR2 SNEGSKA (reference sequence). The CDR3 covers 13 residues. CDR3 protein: CSARVDNDLKQFF.

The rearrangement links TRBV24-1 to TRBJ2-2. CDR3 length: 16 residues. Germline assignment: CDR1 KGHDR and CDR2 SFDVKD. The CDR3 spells CATSELEVGNTGELFF.

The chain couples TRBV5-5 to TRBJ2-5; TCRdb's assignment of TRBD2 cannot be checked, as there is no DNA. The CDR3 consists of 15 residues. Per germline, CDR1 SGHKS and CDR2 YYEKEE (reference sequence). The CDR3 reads CASSSSPTSGETQYF.

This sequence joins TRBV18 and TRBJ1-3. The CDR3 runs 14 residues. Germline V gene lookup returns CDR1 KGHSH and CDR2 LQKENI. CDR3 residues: CASSRRISGNTIYF.

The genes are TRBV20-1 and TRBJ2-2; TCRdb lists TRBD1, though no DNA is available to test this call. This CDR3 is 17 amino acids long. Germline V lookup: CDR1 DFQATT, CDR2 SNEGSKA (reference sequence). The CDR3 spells CSASGFRGSANTGELFF.

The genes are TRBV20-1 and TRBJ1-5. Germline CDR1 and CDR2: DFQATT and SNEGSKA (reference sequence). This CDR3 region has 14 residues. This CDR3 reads CSASTDSSNQPQHF.

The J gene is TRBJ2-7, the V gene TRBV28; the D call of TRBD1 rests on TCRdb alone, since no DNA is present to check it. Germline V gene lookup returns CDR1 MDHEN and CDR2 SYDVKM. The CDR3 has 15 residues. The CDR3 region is CASSLVGTGGYEQYF.

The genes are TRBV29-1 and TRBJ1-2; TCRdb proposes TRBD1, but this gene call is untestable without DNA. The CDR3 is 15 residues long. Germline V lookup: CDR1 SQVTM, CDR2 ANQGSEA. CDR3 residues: CSVEGAGTPNYGYTF.

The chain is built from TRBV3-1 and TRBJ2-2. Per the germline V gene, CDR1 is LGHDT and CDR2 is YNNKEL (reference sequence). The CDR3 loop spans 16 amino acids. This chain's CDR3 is CASSQDPYANTGELFF.

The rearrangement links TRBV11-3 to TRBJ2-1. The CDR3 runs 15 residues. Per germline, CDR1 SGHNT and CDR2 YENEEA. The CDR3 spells CASSSGRKTNNEQFF.

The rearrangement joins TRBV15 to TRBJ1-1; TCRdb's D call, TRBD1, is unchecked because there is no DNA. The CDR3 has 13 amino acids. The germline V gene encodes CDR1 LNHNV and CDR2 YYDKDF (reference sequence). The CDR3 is CATTSGRHTEAFF.

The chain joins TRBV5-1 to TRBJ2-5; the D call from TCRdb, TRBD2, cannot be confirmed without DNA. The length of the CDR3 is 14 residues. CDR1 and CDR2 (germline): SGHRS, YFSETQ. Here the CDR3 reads CASSPEISGETQYF.

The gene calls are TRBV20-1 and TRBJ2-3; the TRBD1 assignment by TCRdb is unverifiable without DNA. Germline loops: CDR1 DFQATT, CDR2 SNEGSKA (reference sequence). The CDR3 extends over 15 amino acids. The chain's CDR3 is CSANRDRVSVDTQYF.

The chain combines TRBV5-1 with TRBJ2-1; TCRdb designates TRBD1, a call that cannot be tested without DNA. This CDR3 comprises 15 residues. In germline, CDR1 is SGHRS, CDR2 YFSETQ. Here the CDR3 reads CASSGGWGGYNEQFF.

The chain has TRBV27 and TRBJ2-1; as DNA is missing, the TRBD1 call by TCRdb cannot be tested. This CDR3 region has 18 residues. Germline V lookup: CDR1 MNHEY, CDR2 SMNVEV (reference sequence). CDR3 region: CASSLSPPGQGTYNEQFF.

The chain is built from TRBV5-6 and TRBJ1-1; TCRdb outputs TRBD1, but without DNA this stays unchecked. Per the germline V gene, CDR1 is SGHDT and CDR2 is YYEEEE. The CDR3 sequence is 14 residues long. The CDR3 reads CASSFGQGPTEAFF.

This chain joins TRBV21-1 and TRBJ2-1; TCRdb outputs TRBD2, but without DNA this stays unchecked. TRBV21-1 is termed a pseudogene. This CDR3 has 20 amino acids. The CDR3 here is CASSKLGQGGLAGYSGEQFF.

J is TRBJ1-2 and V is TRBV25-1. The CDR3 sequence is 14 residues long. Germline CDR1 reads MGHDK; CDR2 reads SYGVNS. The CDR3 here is CASSESAGGVGYTF.

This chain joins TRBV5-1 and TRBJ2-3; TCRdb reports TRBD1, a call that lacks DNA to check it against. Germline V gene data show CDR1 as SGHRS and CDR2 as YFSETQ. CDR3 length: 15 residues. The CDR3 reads CASSSGTGYTDTQYF.

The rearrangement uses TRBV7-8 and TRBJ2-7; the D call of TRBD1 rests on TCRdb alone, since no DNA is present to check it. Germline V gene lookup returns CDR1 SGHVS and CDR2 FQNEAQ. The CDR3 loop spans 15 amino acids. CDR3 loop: CASSQRIDRVSEQYF.

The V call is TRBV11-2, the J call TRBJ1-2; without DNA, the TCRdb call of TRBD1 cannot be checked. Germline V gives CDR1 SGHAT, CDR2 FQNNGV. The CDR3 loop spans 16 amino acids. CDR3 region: CASTQWGEQGDYGYTF. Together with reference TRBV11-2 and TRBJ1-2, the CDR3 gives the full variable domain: EAGVAQSPRYKIIEKRQSVAFWCNPISGHATLYWYQQILGQGPKLLIQFQNNGVVDDSQLPKDRFSAERLKGVDSTLKIQPAKLEDSAVYLCASTQWGEQGDYGYTFGSGTRLTVV.

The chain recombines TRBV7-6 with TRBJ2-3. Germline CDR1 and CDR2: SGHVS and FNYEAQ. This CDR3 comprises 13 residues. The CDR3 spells CASSLGVSDTQYF.

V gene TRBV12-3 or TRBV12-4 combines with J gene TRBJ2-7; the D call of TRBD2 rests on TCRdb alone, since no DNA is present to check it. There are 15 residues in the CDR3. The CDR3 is CASSLRLAGEYEQYF.

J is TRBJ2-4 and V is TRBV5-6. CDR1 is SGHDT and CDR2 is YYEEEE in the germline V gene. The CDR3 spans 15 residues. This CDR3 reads CASSSPSEYKNIQYF.

CDR3 region: CASSAGTQNTGELFF. The chain employs TRBV5-4 and TRBJ2-2; lacking DNA, the TRBD2 call made by TCRdb goes unchecked. Germline V gene sequence: CDR1 SGHNT, CDR2 YYREEE (reference sequence). The CDR3 runs 15 residues.